Following are 9 T cell receptor beta chains from one sample sequenced in a study of T cell changes during pregnancy in multiple sclerosis. Data came from immunoSEQ multiplex PCR; TCRdb stores just in-frame clones and leaves some out. The data contain about 38,000 clones, approximately 90% of them singletons. Here the sequenced sample was CD4+ T cells from peripheral blood mononuclear cells, taken in the third trimester of pregnancy. The receptor set was obtained from a female donor in good health, enrolled as a control in a pregnancy study.

The V gene is TRBV4-1, the J gene TRBJ1-2; 7 bases line up with TRBD1. With V trimmed by 3 bases and J by 11 bases, 3 bases remained unmatched. Germline loops: CDR1 MGHRA, CDR2 YSYEKL. The CDR3 contains 11 residues. CDR3 in DNA: TGCGCCAGCAGCCAGAGGGACAGTTACACCTTC. Protein product: CASSQRDSYTF.

V is TRBV29-1 and J is TRBJ1-1; TRBD1 matches at 7 bases. The germline gives CDR1 SQVTM, CDR2 ANQGSEA. Unmatched junction bases numbered 6, after V lost 5 bases and J lost 0 bases. This CDR3 contains 14 residues. The CDR3 sequence is CSVQGDSMNTEAFF. The CDR3 nucleotides read TGCAGCGTTCAAGGGGACAGCATGAACACTGAAGCTTTCTTT.

The J gene is TRBJ2-3, the V gene TRBV11-2, with 7 bases lining up with TRBD2. The CDR3 has 13 residues. V lost 0 bases and J lost 8; bases outside the gene matches: 2. Germline V gives CDR1 SGHAT, CDR2 FQNNGV. In nucleotides, the CDR3 is TGTGCCAGCAGCTTAGATACTAGCGTTACGCAGTATTTT. Residues: CASSLDTSVTQYF.

CDR3 nucleotides: TGCGCCAGCAGCCAAGAGTCTCTCGGGGGAGGCAGGGCTAGTGACTACGAGCAGTACTTC. Translated, it gives CASSQESLGGGRASDYEQYF. The rearrangement links TRBV4-1 to TRBJ2-7, with D tentatively TRBD2 (6 bases). The CDR3 consists of 20 residues. Germline CDR1 MGHRA, CDR2 YSYEKL. V lost 0 bases, J lost 3 bases, and 27 bases lay in between.

The chain links TRBV7-2 to TRBJ2-3, with 9 positions matching TRBD1. Trimming removed 5 bases from V and 3 bases from J; junction bases left unmatched: 9. In germline, CDR1 is SGHTA, CDR2 FQGNSA. The CDR3 contains 16 residues. CDR3 DNA: TGTGCCAGCAGCCGTCAACAGGGGGCAGGGACAGATACGCAGTATTTT. Amino acid sequence: CASSRQQGAGTDTQYF.

This chain connects TRBV7-8 to TRBJ2-3; D is uncertain. With 1 base removed from V and 1 base from J, the gap between germline ends came to 15 bases. This CDR3 spans 17 amino acids. The germline V gene encodes CDR1 SGHVS and CDR2 FQNEAQ. The CDR3 DNA reads TGTGCCAGCAGCTTAGAACCCCGCCCGGTGGGCACAGATACGCAGTATTTT. As protein: CASSLEPRPVGTDTQYF.

The rearrangement joins TRBV12-5 to TRBJ2-2, with D possibly TRBD1 on 6 matching bases. The CDR3 runs 15 residues. CDR1 and CDR2 from the germline V gene are LGHNT and FRNRAP. The V end was cut by 5 bases, the J end by 3 bases, with 13 bases between. The DNA of the CDR3 is TGTGCTAGTGGTCTCGGACAGTCGGACACCGGGGAGCTGTTTTTT. Its translation: CASGLGQSDTGELFF. The full variable domain, completed using reference TRBV12-5 and TRBJ2-2, is DARVTQTPRHKVTEMGQEVTMRCQPILGHNTVFWYRQTMMQGLELLAYFRNRAPLDDSGMPKDRFSAEMPDATLATLKIQPSEPRDSAVYFCASGLGQSDTGELFFGEGSRLTVL.

This sequence joins TRBV27 and TRBJ1-1, with D possibly matching TRBD1 (5 bases). Germline V gene data show CDR1 as MNHEY and CDR2 as SMNVEV (reference sequence). V was shortened by 5 bases and J by 6 bases, with 16 bases between the two germline ends. The CDR3 is 14 residues long. CDR3 residues: CASSNRRGMAEAFF. As DNA, the CDR3 is TGTGCCAGCAGTAATCGAAGGGGAATGGCTGAAGCTTTCTTT.

This chain connects TRBV9 to TRBJ1-1, with D hard to call. The CDR3 sequence is 14 residues long. V gave up 0 bases and J gave up 0 bases, with 6 bases separating them. CDR1 and CDR2 (germline): SGDLS, YYNGEE. As DNA, the CDR3 is TGTGCCAGCAGCGTAGCTCTTATGAACACTGAAGCTTTCTTT. Amino acid sequence: CASSVALMNTEAFF.